This T cell receptor beta chain was found in a study of identical twins. The study, taken as a whole, reports: Monozygotic twin pairs showed more out-of-frame TCR alpha sharing than models estimated.

TCRdb used MiXCR to reprocess the 5' RACE reads, holding one entry per CDR3 protein. The sample lists 500,000 to 600,000 distinct CDR3 sequences, about 20% seen once, with 0.8% to 1% in the top ten. This clonotype was counted ten times or more. Its specificity is unknown. Trimming removed 3 bases from V and 8 bases from J, with 10 bases in between. CDR3 size: 12 residues. These data were also reused for a study on T cells expressing NK-cell markers. From that second work: The eight sequenced donors comprised seven who were HCMV-seropositive and one who was seronegative. The dominant NKG2C+ clonotypes represented 1.0-7.0% of CD8+ T cells in over 5 donors.

The sequenced sample consisted of CD4+ T cells sorted from blood. The receptor was isolated from a woman between 18 and 29 years old in good health. The V call is TRBV12-3 or TRBV12-4, the J call TRBJ1-1; weak D call: TRBD1 (5 bases). The CDR3 sequence: CASSLQGLEAFF. In DNA, the CDR3 is TGTGCCAGCAGTTTGCAGGGCCTGGAAGCTTTCTTT.